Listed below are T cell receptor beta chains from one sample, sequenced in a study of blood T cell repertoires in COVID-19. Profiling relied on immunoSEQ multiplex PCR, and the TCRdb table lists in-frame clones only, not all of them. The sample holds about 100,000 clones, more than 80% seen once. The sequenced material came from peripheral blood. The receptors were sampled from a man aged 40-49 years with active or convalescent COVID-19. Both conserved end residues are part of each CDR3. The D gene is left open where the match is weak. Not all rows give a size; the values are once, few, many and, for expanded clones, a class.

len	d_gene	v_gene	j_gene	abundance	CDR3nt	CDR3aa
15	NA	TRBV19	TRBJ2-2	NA	TGTGCCAGTACCACTTATAGTACGAGCGCAGGGGAGCTGTTTTTT	CASTTYSTSAGELFF
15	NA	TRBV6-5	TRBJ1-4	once	TGTGCCAGCAGCTACGGTGGTGCGCGTAATGAAAAACTGTTTTTT	CASSYGGARNEKLFF
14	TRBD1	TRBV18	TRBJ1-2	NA	TGTGCCAGCTCGCCGACAGGGGCCCTCGAGGGCTACACCTTC	CASSPTGALEGYTF
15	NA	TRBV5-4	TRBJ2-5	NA	TGTGCCAGCAGCTTGGGGCAGGGGGGAGAAGAGACCCAGTACTTC	CASSLGQGGEETQYF
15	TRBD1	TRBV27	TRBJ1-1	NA	TGTGCCAGCAGTTTACCCGGGACAGGGAGATCTGAAGCTTTCTTT	CASSLPGTGRSEAFF
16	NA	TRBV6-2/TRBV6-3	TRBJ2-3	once	TGTGCCAGCACCCCTGTGAGGGTGGTGAAGACAGATACGCAGTATTTT	CASTPVRVVKTDTQYF
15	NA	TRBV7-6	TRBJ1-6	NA	TGTGCCAGCAGCTTAGGTTGGGGGGGAAATTCACCCCTCCACTTT	CASSLGWGGNSPLHF
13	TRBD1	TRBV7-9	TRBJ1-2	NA	TGTGCCAGCAGTACAGGGGGCGCTTATGGCTACACCTTC	CASSTGGAYGYTF
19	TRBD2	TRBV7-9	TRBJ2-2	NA	TGTGCCAGCAGCTTAACCACGGGACTAGCGGGATTTCGGACCGGGGAGCTGTTTTTT	CASSLTTGLAGFRTGELFF
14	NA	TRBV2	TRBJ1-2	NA	TGTGCCAGCAGTGGACAGTCACCCAACTATGGCTACACCTTC	CASSGQSPNYGYTF
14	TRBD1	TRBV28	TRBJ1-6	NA	TGTGCCAGCAGTTTAGGACAGGGGTCCTGGGCCCTCCACTTT	CASSLGQGSWALHF
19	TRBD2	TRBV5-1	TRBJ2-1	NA	TGCGCCAGCAGCTGGGGACTAGCGGGCCCTTCATACTCCTACAATGAGCAGTTCTTC	CASSWGLAGPSYSYNEQFF
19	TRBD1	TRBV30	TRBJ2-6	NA	TGTGCCTGGAGTAGAACAGGACAGGGCCTGAGATCTGGGGCCAACGTCCTGACTTTC	CAWSRTGQGLRSGANVLTF
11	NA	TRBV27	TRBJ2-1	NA	TGTGCCAGCAGATGGTCGGGCGGGTGGTTCTTC	CASRWSGGWFF
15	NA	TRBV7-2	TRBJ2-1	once	TGTGCCAGCAGCCCGGACAGCCTCTCCTACAATGAGCAGTTCTTC	CASSPDSLSYNEQFF
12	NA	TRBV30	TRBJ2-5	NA	TGTGCCTGGGCCTTGGTAGCGGAGACCCAGTACTTC	CAWALVAETQYF
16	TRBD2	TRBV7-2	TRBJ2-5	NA	TGTGCCAGCAGCCCGGTATTGACTAGCGGAGAAGAGACCCAGTACTTC	CASSPVLTSGEETQYF
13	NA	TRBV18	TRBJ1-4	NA	TGTGCCAGCTCACCCGGAGGAAATGAAAAACTGTTTTTT	CASSPGGNEKLFF
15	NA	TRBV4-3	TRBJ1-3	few	TGCGCCAGCAGCCAAGGGGGGGGACCTGGAAACACCATATATTTT	CASSQGGGPGNTIYF
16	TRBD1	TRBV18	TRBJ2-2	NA	TGTGCCACCCGGGCCCCGGACAGGATTTCCACCGGGGAGCTGTTTTTT	CATRAPDRISTGELFF
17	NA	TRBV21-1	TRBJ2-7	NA	TGTGCCAGCAGCGAAAACTACTGCGATAGCGAGGTCCCGGCGCAGTACTTC	CASSENYCDSEVPAQYF
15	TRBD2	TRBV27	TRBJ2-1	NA	TGTGCCAGCAGTTTAAGGGCTAGCGGGAGTGGTGAGCAGTTCTTC	CASSLRASGSGEQFF